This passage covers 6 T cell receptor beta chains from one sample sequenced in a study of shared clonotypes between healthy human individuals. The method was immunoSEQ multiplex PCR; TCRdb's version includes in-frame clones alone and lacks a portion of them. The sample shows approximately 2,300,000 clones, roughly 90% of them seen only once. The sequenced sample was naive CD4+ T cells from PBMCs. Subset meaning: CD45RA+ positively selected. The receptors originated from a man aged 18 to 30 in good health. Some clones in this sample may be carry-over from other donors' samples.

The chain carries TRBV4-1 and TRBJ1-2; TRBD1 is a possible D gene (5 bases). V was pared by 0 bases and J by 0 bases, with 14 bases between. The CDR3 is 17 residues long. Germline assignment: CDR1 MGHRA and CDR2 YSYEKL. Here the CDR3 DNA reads TGCGCCAGCAGCCAAGATCTTGGGACGTACTCTAACTATGGCTACACCTTC. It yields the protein CASSQDLGTYSNYGYTF.

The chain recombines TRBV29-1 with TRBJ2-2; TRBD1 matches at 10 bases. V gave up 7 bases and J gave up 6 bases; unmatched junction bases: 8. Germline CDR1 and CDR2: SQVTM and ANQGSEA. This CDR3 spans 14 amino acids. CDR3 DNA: TGCAGCGGTGGGACAGGGGCGGTTCCCGGGGAGCTGTTTTTT. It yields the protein CSGGTGAVPGELFF.

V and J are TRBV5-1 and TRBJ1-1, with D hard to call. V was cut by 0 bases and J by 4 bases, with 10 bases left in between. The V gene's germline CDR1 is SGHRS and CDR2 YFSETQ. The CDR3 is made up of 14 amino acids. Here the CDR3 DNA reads TGCGCCAGCAGCTTGGGGTCACTGGGCACTGAAGCTTTCTTT. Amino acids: CASSLGSLGTEAFF.

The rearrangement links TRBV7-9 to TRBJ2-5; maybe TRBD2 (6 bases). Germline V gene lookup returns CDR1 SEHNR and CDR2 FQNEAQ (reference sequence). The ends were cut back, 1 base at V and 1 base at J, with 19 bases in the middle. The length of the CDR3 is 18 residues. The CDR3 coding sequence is TGTGCCAGCAGCTTAGAAAGGGCAAAAAGCGGGCCCCAAGAGACCCAGTACTTC. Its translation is CASSLERAKSGPQETQYF. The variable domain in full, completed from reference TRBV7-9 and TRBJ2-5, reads DTGVSQNPRHKITKRGQNVTFRCDPISEHNRLYWYRQTLGQGPEFLTYFQNEAQLEKSRLLSDRFSAERPKGSFSTLEIQRTEQGDSAMYLCASSLERAKSGPQETQYFGPGTRLLVL.

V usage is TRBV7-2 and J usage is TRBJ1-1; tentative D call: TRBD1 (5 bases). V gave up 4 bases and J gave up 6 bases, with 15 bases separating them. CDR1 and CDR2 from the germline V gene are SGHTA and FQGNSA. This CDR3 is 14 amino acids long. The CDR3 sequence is CASSSIFRGAEAFF. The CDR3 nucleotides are TGTGCCAGCAGCTCAATTTTTCGGGGGGCTGAAGCTTTCTTT.

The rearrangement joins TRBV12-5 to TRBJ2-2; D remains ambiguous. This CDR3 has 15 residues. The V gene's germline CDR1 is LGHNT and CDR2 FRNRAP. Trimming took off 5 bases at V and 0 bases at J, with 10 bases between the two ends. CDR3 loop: CASGAGPANTGELFF. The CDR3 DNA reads TGTGCTAGTGGTGCCGGACCGGCGAACACCGGGGAGCTGTTTTTT.